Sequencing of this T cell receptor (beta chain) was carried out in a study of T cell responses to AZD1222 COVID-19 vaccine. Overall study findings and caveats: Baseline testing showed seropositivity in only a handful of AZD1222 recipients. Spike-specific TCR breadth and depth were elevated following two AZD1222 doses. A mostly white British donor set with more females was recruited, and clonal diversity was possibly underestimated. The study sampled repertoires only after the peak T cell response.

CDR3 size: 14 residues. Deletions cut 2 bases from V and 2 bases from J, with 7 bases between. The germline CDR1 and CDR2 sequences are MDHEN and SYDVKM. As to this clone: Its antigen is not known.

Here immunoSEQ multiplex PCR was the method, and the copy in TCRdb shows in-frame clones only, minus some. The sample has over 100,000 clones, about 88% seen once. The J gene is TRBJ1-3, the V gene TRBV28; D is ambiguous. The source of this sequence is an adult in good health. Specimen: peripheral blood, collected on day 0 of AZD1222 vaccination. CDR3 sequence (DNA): TGTGCCAGCAGTTTAGGGCATGCTGGAAACACCATATATTTT. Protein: CASSLGHAGNTIYF.